The clone carrying this TCR beta chain has a single count. Trimming cost V 5 bases and J 3 bases, with 16 bases left between them. The germline V gene has CDR1 MDHEN and CDR2 SYDVKM. The CDR3 contains 16 residues. The assay was immunoSEQ multiplex PCR, and TCRdb's table has in-frame clones only and misses some. The sample lists fewer than 200,000 clones, roughly 80% occurring once. The data were obtained in a study of blood T cell repertoires in COVID-19. The clonotype originates from a woman aged 65 to 85 with COVID-19, enrolled during active disease. Sequenced: peripheral blood. The chain couples TRBV28 to TRBJ1-4; D not resolved. Written as DNA, the CDR3 is TGTGCCAGCAGTCCCCCTTGGCAGGTGCCTAATGAAAAACTGTTTTTT. As protein: CASSPPWQVPNEKLFF.